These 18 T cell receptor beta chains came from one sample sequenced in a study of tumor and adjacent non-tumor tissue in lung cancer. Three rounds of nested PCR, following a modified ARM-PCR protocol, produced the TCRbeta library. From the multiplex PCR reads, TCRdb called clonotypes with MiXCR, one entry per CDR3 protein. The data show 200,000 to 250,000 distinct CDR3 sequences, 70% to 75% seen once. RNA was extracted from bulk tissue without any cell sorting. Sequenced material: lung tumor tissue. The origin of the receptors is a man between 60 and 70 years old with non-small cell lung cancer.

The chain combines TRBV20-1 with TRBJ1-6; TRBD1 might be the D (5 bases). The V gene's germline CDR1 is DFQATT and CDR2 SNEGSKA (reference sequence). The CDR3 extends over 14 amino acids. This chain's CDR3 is CCSSDGGTYSPLHF. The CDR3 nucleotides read TGCTGTTCTAGTGATGGGGGGACCTATTCACCCCTCCACTTT.

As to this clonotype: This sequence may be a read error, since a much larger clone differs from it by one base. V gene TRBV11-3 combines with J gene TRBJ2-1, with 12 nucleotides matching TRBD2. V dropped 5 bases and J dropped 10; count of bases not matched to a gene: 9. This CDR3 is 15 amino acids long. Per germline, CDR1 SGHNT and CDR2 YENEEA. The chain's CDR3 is CASSPGTSGWGEQFF. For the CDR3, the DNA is TGTGCCAGCAGCCCAGGGACTAGCGGGTGGGGGGAGCAGTTCTTC.

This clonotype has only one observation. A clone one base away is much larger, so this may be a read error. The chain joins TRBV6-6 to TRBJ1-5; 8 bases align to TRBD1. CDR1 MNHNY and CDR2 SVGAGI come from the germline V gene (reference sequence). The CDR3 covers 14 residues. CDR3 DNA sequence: TGTGCCAGCACCACTGGACAGGGCAATCAGCCCCATCATTTT. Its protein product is CASTTGQGNQPHHF.

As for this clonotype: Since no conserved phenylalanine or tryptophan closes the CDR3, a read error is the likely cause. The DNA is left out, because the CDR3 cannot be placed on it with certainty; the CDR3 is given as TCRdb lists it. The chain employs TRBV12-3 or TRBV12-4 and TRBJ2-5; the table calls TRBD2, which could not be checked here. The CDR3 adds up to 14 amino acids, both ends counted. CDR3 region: CASSNPAGLETRYL.

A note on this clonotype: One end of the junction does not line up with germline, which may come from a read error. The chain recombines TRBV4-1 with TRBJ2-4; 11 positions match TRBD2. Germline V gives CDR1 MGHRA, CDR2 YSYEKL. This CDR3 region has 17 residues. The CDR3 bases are TGTGTCAGCAGCCAAGAAGGGCTAGCGGGGGGTCGCGACATTCAGTACTTC. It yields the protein CVSSQEGLAGGRDIQYF.

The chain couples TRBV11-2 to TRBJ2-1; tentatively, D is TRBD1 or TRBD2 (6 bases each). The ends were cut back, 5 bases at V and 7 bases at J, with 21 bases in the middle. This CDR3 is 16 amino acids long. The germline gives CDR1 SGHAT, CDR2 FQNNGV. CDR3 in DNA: TGTGCCAGCAGCGTGGGCAGGGGAGGTTACTATAATGAGCAGTTCTTC. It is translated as CASSVGRGGYYNEQFF.

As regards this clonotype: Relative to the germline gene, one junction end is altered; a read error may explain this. CDR3 residues: CASSLARTGIGNEQLF. The CDR3 DNA follows: TGCGCCAGCAGCTTGGCACGGACAGGCATCGGCAATGAGCAGCTCTTC. The rearrangement links TRBV5-1 to TRBJ2-1, with TRBD1 matching over 7 bases. This CDR3 contains 16 residues. In germline, CDR1 is SGHRS, CDR2 YFSETQ.

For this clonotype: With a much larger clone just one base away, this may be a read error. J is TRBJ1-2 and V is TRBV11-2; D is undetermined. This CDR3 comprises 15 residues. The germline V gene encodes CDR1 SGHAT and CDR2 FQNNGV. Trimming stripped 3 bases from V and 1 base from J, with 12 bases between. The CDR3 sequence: CASSFKQRLNYGYTF. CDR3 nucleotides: TGTGCCAGCAGCTTTAAACAGAGGCTTAACTATGGCTACACCTTC.

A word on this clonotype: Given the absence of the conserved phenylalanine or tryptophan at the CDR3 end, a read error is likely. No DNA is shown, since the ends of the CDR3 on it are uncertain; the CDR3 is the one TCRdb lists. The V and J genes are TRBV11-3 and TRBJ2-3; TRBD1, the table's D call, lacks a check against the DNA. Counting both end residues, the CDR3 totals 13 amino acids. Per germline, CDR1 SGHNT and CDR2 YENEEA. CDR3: CASRLAGVDTQYS.

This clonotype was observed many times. DNA for the CDR3: TGTGCCAGCAGTTACGAGGGGGCCGGGGAGCTGTTTTTT. It yields the protein CASSYEGAGELFF. J is TRBJ2-2 and V is TRBV6-5; possible D gene TRBD1, 6 bases. Germline CDR1 reads MNHEY; CDR2 reads SVGAGI. CDR3 length: 13 amino acids. The V end lost 2 bases, the J end lost 6 bases, and 7 bases lay between the germline ends.

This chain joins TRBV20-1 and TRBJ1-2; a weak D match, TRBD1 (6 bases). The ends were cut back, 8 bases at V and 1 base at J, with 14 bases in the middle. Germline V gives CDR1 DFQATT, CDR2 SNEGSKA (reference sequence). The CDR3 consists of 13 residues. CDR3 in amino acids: CSTPLDSNYGYTF. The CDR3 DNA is TGCAGTACCCCCCTGGACAGTAACTATGGCTACACCTTC.

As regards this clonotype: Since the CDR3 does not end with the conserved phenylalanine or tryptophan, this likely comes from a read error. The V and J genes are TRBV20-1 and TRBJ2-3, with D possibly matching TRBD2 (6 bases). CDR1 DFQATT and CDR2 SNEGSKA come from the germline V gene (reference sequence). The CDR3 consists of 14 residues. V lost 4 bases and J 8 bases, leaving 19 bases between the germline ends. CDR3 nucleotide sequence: TGCAGTGCTACCGTGGGACTCAGCAGAGGTACGCAGTATTAT. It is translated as CSATVGLSRGTQYY.

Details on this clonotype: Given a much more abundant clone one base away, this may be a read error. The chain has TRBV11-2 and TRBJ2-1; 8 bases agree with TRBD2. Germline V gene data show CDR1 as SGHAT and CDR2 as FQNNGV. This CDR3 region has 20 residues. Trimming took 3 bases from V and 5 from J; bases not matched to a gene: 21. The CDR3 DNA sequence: TGTGCCAGCAGCTTGCGCCAACCGGGACTAGTGGGAGGTCCGGACAATGAGCAGTTCTTC. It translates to CASSLRQPGLVGGPDNEQFF.

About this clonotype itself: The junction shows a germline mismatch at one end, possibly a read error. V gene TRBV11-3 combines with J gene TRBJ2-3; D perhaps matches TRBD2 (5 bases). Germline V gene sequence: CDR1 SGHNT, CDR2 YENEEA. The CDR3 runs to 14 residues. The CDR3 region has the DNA TGTGCCAGCAGCCCAAGGGAGTCTCCAGAAACGCAGTATTTT. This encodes CASSPRESPETQYF.

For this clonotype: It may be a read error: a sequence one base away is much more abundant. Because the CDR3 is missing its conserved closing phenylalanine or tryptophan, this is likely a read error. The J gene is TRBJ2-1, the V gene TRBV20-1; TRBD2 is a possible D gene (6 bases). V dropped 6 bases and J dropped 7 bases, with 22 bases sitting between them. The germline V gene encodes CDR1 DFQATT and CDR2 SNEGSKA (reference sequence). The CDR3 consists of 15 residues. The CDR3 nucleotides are TGCAGTGCCAGGGTACCCGGGGGTTCTGGTAATGAGCAGTTCATC. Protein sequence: CSARVPGGSGNEQFI.

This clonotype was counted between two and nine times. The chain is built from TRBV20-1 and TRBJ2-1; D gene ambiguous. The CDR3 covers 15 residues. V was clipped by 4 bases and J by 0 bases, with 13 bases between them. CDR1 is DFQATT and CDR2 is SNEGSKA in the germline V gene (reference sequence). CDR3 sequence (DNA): TGCAGTGCTACCCACCGAGACCTCTCCTACAATGAGCAGTTCTTC. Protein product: CSATHRDLSYNEQFF.

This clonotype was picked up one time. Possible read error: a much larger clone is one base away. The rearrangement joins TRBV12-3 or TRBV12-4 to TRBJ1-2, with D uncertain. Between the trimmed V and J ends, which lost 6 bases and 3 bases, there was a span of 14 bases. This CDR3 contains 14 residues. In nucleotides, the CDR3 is TGTGCCAGCAGCCCGATAGGGTCCCACTATGGCTACACCTTC. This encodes CASSPIGSHYGYTF.

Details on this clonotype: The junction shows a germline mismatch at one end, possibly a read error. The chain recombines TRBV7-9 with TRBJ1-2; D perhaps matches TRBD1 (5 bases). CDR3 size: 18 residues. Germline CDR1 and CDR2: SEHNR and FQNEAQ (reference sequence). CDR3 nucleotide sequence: TGTGTCAGCAGCTTAGGGGAACGGGCAGGCGGAACCATTTATGGCTACACCTTC. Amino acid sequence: CVSSLGERAGGTIYGYTF.